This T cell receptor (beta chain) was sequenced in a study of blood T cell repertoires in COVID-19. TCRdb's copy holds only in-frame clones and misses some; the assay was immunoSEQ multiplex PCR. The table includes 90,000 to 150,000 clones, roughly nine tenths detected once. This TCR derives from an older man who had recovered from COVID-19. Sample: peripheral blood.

This chain's CDR3 is CASTLRPPSYEQYF. CDR3 coding DNA: TGTGCCAGCACCCTGAGGCCCCCCTCCTACGAGCAGTACTTC. The J gene is TRBJ2-7, the V gene TRBV28; D gene unclear. In germline, CDR1 is MDHEN, CDR2 SYDVKM. V was shortened by 7 bases and J by 0 bases, with 13 bases between the two germline ends. The length of the CDR3 is 14 residues.